This TCR beta chain was obtained from a study of cytomegalovirus exposure and HLA in healthy donors. Sequencing was performed with immunoSEQ multiplex PCR; in TCRdb, only in-frame clones are kept and a portion is missing. The repertoire holds roughly 90,000 clones, with under 95% as singletons. From germline, CDR1 is SGHKS and CDR2 YYEKEE (reference sequence). CDR3 size: 15 residues. V was clipped by 0 bases and J by 0 bases, with 10 bases between them. This TCR was sampled from a woman aged 30 to 39 in good health and CMV-seropositive. The chain couples TRBV5-5 to TRBJ2-7; tentative D call: TRBD1 (5 bases). Input material: PBMCs. CDR3 region: CASSLGGRSSYEQYF. The CDR3 bases are TGTGCCAGCAGCTTGGGGGGCAGGAGCTCCTACGAGCAGTACTTC.